These 19 T cell receptor beta chains were sequenced from one sample in a study of CD8+ T cells in alopecia areata. Noted treatment: oral pan-JAK inhibitor, 5-10 mg twice daily. Extracted RNA was reverse transcribed into cDNA, the sequencing template. Data came from immunoSEQ multiplex PCR; TCRdb stores just in-frame clones and leaves some out. Found here are approximately 300,000 clones, roughly 60% of them singletons; the top ten hold under 2%. Specimen: CD4+ T cells sorted from blood, collected at week 24, from a patient treated with tofacitinib. The receptor source for this set is a human donor with alopecia areata.

V is TRBV29-1 and J is TRBJ2-7; tentative D call: TRBD2 (7 bases). Trimming cost V 2 bases and J 6 bases, with 11 bases left between them. There are 12 residues in the CDR3. Germline loops: CDR1 SQVTM, CDR2 ANQGSEA. The CDR3 DNA is TGCAGCGTTGAAACAGGGAGGGGCGAGCAGTACTTC. The encoded protein is CSVETGRGEQYF.

This clone occurred a few times. This chain connects TRBV19 to TRBJ1-1; weak D call: TRBD1 (6 bases). CDR3 length: 14 amino acids. Trimming removed 4 bases from V and 5 bases from J, with 14 bases in between. Germline CDR1 LNHDA, CDR2 SQIVND (reference sequence). In nucleotides, the CDR3 is TGTGCCAGTAGTACCCTAACAGGGTATACTGAAGCTTTCTTT. Translating it yields CASSTLTGYTEAFF.

The table lists this clone with a few counts. The V call is TRBV7-9, the J call TRBJ2-2; weak D call: TRBD2 (5 bases). This CDR3 contains 14 residues. Looked up from germline, CDR1 is SEHNR and CDR2 is FQNEAQ (reference sequence). The ends were cut back, 6 bases at V and 3 bases at J, with 11 bases in the middle. As DNA, the CDR3 is TGTGCCAGCAGTATCACGAGGGACACCGGGGAGCTGTTTTTT. Translating it yields CASSITRDTGELFF.

This clone appeared once. The chain couples TRBV2 to TRBJ1-5; D not certain. The CDR3 has 13 residues. Per the germline V gene, CDR1 is SNHLY and CDR2 is FYNNEI. The germline V and J ends were trimmed by 4 bases and 5 bases, with 9 bases remaining between them. CDR3 protein: CASSVADYQPQHF. The DNA of the CDR3 is TGTGCCAGCAGTGTAGCGGACTATCAGCCCCAGCATTTT.

This clone has more than one count but fewer than ten. This sequence joins TRBV23-1 and TRBJ1-5, with D perhaps TRBD1 (6 bases). TRBV23-1 is recorded as an ORF, its role being uncertain. The CDR3 has 12 residues. The CDR3 region is CRGPVSNQPQHF. CDR3 sequence (DNA): TGCCGGGGGCCGGTTAGCAATCAGCCCCAGCATTTT.

The rearrangement links TRBV30 to TRBJ2-3; D possibly matches TRBD1 or TRBD2 (5 bases each). This CDR3 contains 14 residues. V was clipped by 0 bases and J by 4 bases, with 11 bases between them. The germline V gene encodes CDR1 GTSNPN and CDR2 SVGIG (reference sequence). CDR3 DNA: TGTGCCTGGAGTGTAGGGGAGATCGCAGATACGCAGTATTTT. Its translation: CAWSVGEIADTQYF.

The chain carries TRBV5-6 and TRBJ1-5, with D possibly TRBD1 on 6 matching bases. V lost 5 bases to trimming and J lost 0 bases, with 12 bases between them. Germline V gives CDR1 SGHDT, CDR2 YYEEEE. The CDR3 is 15 amino acids. The CDR3 DNA reads as TGTGCCAGCAGACTAACAGGGAATAGCAATCAGCCCCAGCATTTT. Its protein product is CASRLTGNSNQPQHF.

J is TRBJ2-7 and V is TRBV30, with TRBD1 as a possible D gene (5 bases). The CDR3 consists of 12 residues. CDR1 is GTSNPN and CDR2 is SVGIG in the germline V gene (reference sequence). Trimming shortened V by 3 bases and J by 3 bases, and 9 bases separated the two germline ends. The CDR3 nucleotides read TGTGCCTGGAGACAGGCGAACTACGAGCAGTACTTC. Its translation: CAWRQANYEQYF. The full variable domain, rest sourced from reference TRBV30 and TRBJ2-7, is SQTIHQWPATLVQPVGSPLSLECTVEGTSNPNLYWYRQAAGRGLQLLFYSVGIGQISSEVPQNLSASRPQDRQFILSSKKLLLSDSGFYLCAWRQANYEQYFGPGTRLTVT.

The CDR3 DNA is TGTGCCAGCAGCCCCGCGCCAAGGATTGTCGCTAACTATGGCTACACCTTC. Its translation: CASSPAPRIVANYGYTF. V is TRBV7-8 and J is TRBJ1-2; D gene uncertain. The ends were cut back, 5 bases at V and 0 bases at J, with 19 bases in the middle. This CDR3 contains 17 residues. Looked up from germline, CDR1 is SGHVS and CDR2 is FQNEAQ.

The genes are TRBV7-9 and TRBJ2-7, with 9 positions matching TRBD1. Trimming took 5 bases from V and 5 from J; bases not matched to a gene: 4. This CDR3 has 13 residues. The germline V gene encodes CDR1 SEHNR and CDR2 FQNEAQ (reference sequence). DNA of the CDR3: TGTGCCAGCAGCGCGGGACAGGGAAACGAGCAGTACTTC. The encoded protein is CASSAGQGNEQYF.

A remark on this clone: The same CDR3 is also encoded by other DNA sequences in this sample. The J gene is TRBJ1-4, the V gene TRBV30; D is perhaps TRBD1 (6 bases). Trimming pared 0 bases from V and 8 bases from J, leaving 10 bases between. The CDR3 is made up of 13 amino acids. Germline V gene lookup returns CDR1 GTSNPN and CDR2 SVGIG (reference sequence). CDR3 sequence (DNA): TGTGCCTGGAGTGTACAGGGAGGGGAAAAACTGTTTTTT. This sequence encodes CAWSVQGGEKLFF.

This chain links TRBV29-1 with TRBJ1-1; 7 bases agree with TRBD1. The V segment lost 8 bases and the J segment 4 bases; nucleotides outside the gene matches: 10. Germline values: CDR1 SQVTM, CDR2 ANQGSEA. The CDR3 runs to 13 residues. As DNA, the CDR3 is TGCAGCTCCGTAACTTGGACAGGCACTGAAGCTTTCTTT. It yields the protein CSSVTWTGTEAFF.

J is TRBJ1-3 and V is TRBV30, with D unresolved. Trimming shortened V by 0 bases and J by 4 bases, and 13 bases separated the two germline ends. Germline V gene data show CDR1 as GTSNPN and CDR2 as SVGIG (reference sequence). There are 15 residues in the CDR3. CDR3 protein: CAWSVRFATGNTIYF. CDR3 nucleotide sequence: TGTGCCTGGAGTGTAAGGTTTGCGACAGGAAACACCATATATTTT.

The rearrangement joins TRBV4-1 to TRBJ2-3; D gene unclear. The germline V and J ends were trimmed by 1 base and 2 bases, with 16 bases remaining between them. The germline V gene has CDR1 MGHRA and CDR2 YSYEKL. This CDR3 has 17 residues. The CDR3 spells CASSQGLDVVATDTQYF. The CDR3 bases are TGCGCCAGCAGCCAAGGACTGGATGTAGTTGCCACAGATACGCAGTATTTT.

This sequence joins TRBV7-2 and TRBJ1-1; a weak D match, TRBD1 (5 bases). The ends were cut back, 1 base at V and 4 bases at J, with 10 bases in the middle. In germline, CDR1 is SGHTA, CDR2 FQGNSA. CDR3 length equals 14 residues. CDR3 loop: CASSLGGRGTEAFF. In DNA form, the CDR3 reads TGTGCCAGCAGCTTAGGGGGACGCGGCACTGAAGCTTTCTTT.

The genes are TRBV4-1 and TRBJ2-5; TRBD1 might be the D (5 bases). Trimming cost V 4 bases and J 5 bases, with 11 bases left between them. Germline-derived CDR1 and CDR2 are MGHRA and YSYEKL. This CDR3 has 13 amino acids. The CDR3 bases are TGCGCCAGCAGCCGTGGCAGGGTGGAGACCCAGTACTTC. Translation gives CASSRGRVETQYF.

This clone occurred a few times. The chain employs TRBV7-9 and TRBJ1-3, with D unclear. Between the trimmed V and J ends, which lost 6 bases and 0 bases, there was a span of 9 bases. The CDR3 length is 14 residues. Germline CDR1 reads SEHNR; CDR2 reads FQNEAQ (reference sequence). CDR3 bases: TGTGCCAGCAGGGCAGGAGGCTCTGGAAACACCATATATTTT. Translation gives CASRAGGSGNTIYF.

The CDR3 here is CASSLGSYNEQFF. CDR3 in DNA: TGCGCCAGCAGCCTCGGCTCCTACAATGAGCAGTTCTTC. The rearrangement joins TRBV5-1 to TRBJ2-1; D is ambiguous. The CDR3 spans 13 residues. With 4 bases removed from V and 0 bases from J, the gap between germline ends came to 5 bases. Germline CDR1 SGHRS, CDR2 YFSETQ.

The sample holds one count of this clone. The J gene is TRBJ2-3, the V gene TRBV5-6; 10 bases agree with TRBD2. The CDR3 covers 18 residues. Unmatched junction bases numbered 8, after V lost 1 base and J lost 0 bases. Per the germline V gene, CDR1 is SGHDT and CDR2 is YYEEEE. The CDR3 here is CASSLRRASGGSTDTQYF. The DNA for the CDR3 is TGTGCCAGCAGCTTGAGAAGGGCTAGCGGGGGAAGCACAGATACGCAGTATTTT.